These T cell receptor beta chains were read from a single sample in a study of T cell responses to AZD1222 COVID-19 vaccine. This table comes from immunoSEQ multiplex PCR, and its TCRdb copy is limited to in-frame clones, with some not included. The data contain 180,000 or so clones, about 91% of them singletons. Sequenced material: peripheral blood, taken 28 days after the second AZD1222 dose. The receptors were gathered from an adult who received the AZD1222 COVID-19 vaccine. Each CDR3 is given with its conserved first and last residue. Fields, in order: clone size, D gene, V gene, J gene, CDR3 length, CDR3 protein, CDR3 DNA. A D gene is named only where the DNA matches it firmly. Expanded clones are given a class, and other clones once, few, many or no size at all.

abundance: NA
d_gene: NA
v_gene: TRBV5-1
j_gene: TRBJ2-3
len: 14
CDR3aa: CASSSGGLTDTQYF
CDR3nt: TGCGCCAGCAGCTCCGGAGGTCTCACAGATACGCAGTATTTT

abundance: NA
d_gene: TRBD2
v_gene: TRBV11-2
j_gene: TRBJ2-7
len: 14
CDR3aa: CASSFRTSGGEQYF
CDR3nt: TGTGCCAGCAGCTTTCGGACTAGCGGGGGGGAGCAGTACTTC

abundance: NA
d_gene: NA
v_gene: TRBV29-1
j_gene: TRBJ2-5
len: 15
CDR3aa: CSVEVQAYRGETQYF
CDR3nt: TGCAGCGTTGAAGTGCAGGCCTATAGAGGGGAGACCCAGTACTTC

abundance: NA
d_gene: NA
v_gene: TRBV7-9
j_gene: TRBJ1-3
len: 14
CDR3aa: CASSPGSSGNTIYF
CDR3nt: TGTGCCAGCAGCCCCGGGTCCTCTGGAAACACCATATATTTT

abundance: NA
d_gene: TRBD1
v_gene: TRBV30
j_gene: TRBJ1-2
len: 13
CDR3aa: CAWSTGGTYGYTF
CDR3nt: TGTGCCTGGAGTACAGGGGGGACCTATGGCTACACCTTC

abundance: NA
d_gene: NA
v_gene: TRBV11-2
j_gene: TRBJ1-3
len: 15
CDR3aa: CASSLDRGSGNTIYF
CDR3nt: TGTGCCAGCAGCTTAGATCGGGGCTCTGGAAACACCATATATTTT

abundance: NA
d_gene: NA
v_gene: TRBV11-2
j_gene: TRBJ1-4
len: 14
CDR3aa: CASSWWGQGEKLFF
CDR3nt: TGTGCCAGCAGCTGGTGGGGTCAAGGAGAAAAACTGTTTTTT

abundance: NA
d_gene: TRBD1
v_gene: TRBV11-2
j_gene: TRBJ1-3
len: 16
CDR3aa: CASSEGQTISGNTIYF
CDR3nt: TGTGCCAGCAGCGAGGGACAGACAATCTCTGGAAACACCATATATTTT

abundance: NA
d_gene: NA
v_gene: TRBV27
j_gene: TRBJ2-2
len: 13
CDR3aa: CASSRRGTGELFF
CDR3nt: TGTGCCAGCAGTCGCAGGGGTACCGGGGAGCTGTTTTTT

abundance: NA
d_gene: TRBD2
v_gene: TRBV19
j_gene: TRBJ2-1
len: 15
CDR3aa: CASSFTGLAVNEQFF
CDR3nt: TGTGCCAGTAGTTTCACGGGACTAGCGGTAAATGAGCAGTTCTTC

abundance: NA
d_gene: TRBD1
v_gene: TRBV5-5
j_gene: TRBJ2-7
len: 14
CDR3aa: CASSLGGVDYEQYF
CDR3nt: TGTGCCAGCAGCTTAGGGGGCGTCGACTACGAGCAGTACTTC

abundance: NA
d_gene: NA
v_gene: TRBV5-5
j_gene: TRBJ1-2
len: 15
CDR3aa: CASSFGWSPVRGYTF
CDR3nt: TGTGCCAGCAGCTTCGGGTGGAGTCCGGTGCGAGGCTACACCTTC

abundance: once
d_gene: NA
v_gene: TRBV18
j_gene: TRBJ1-5
len: 14
CDR3aa: CASSPDSIGKPQHF
CDR3nt: TGTGCCAGCTCACCGGACAGTATCGGTAAGCCCCAGCATTTT

abundance: NA
d_gene: NA
v_gene: TRBV11-2
j_gene: TRBJ1-1
len: 14
CDR3aa: CASSLVRGGDEAFF
CDR3nt: TGTGCCAGCAGCTTAGTTCGGGGCGGGGATGAAGCTTTCTTT

abundance: few
d_gene: NA
v_gene: TRBV6-6
j_gene: TRBJ1-1
len: 11
CDR3aa: CASSYSSAFFF
CDR3nt: TGTGCCAGCAGTTACTCCTCCGCTTTTTTCTTT

abundance: NA
d_gene: TRBD1
v_gene: TRBV6-6
j_gene: TRBJ1-1
len: 14
CDR3aa: CASSSRDRNTEAFF
CDR3nt: TGTGCCAGCAGTTCCCGGGACAGGAACACTGAAGCTTTCTTT

abundance: NA
d_gene: TRBD1
v_gene: TRBV5-5
j_gene: TRBJ2-5
len: 16
CDR3aa: CASSPLDRGGQETQYF
CDR3nt: TGTGCCAGCAGCCCATTGGACAGGGGCGGACAAGAGACCCAGTACTTC

abundance: NA
d_gene: NA
v_gene: TRBV30
j_gene: TRBJ1-2
len: 14
CDR3aa: CASQWGRRNYGYTF
CDR3nt: TGTGCCTCTCAGTGGGGGAGACGGAACTATGGCTACACCTTC

abundance: NA
d_gene: TRBD2
v_gene: TRBV9
j_gene: TRBJ2-1
len: 16
CDR3aa: CASSGPRTSGLNEQFF
CDR3nt: TGTGCCAGCAGCGGCCCTCGGACTAGCGGGTTGAATGAGCAGTTCTTC

abundance: NA
d_gene: NA
v_gene: TRBV4-1
j_gene: TRBJ2-7
len: 13
CDR3aa: CASSQVTVEEQYF
CDR3nt: TGCGCCAGCAGCCAAGTGACCGTGGAAGAGCAGTACTTC

abundance: NA
d_gene: NA
v_gene: TRBV19
j_gene: TRBJ2-7
len: 14
CDR3aa: CASSIVGSSYEQYF
CDR3nt: TGTGCCAGTAGTATAGTCGGATCCTCCTACGAGCAGTACTTC

abundance: NA
d_gene: NA
v_gene: TRBV5-6
j_gene: TRBJ2-7
len: 14
CDR3aa: CASSRPGSSGEQYF
CDR3nt: TGTGCCAGCAGCAGACCGGGGTCAAGTGGCGAGCAGTACTTC